This TCR beta chain emerged from a study of blood T cell repertoires in COVID-19. Study information: Both acute and convalescent COVID-19 samples were obtained from the United States, Italy and Spain. The cDNA or gDNA used as material had been derived from T cells, B-cell-depleted T cells, or PBMCs.

Per the authors' pipeline: Amplification of reference gene primers provided the estimated nucleated cell counts. Produced via immunoSEQ multiplex PCR; TCRdb's table is partial and in-frame only. V and J calls and clone size are those listed in that table; D and trimming were worked out from the DNA. There are about 230,000 clones in the sample; around 85% occur only once, and 7.5% to 9% lies in the top ten. The V gene end was trimmed by 8 bases and the J gene end by 1 base; junction bases not matched to a gene: 1. There are 15 residues in the CDR3. Germline loops: CDR1 LNHDA, CDR2 SQIVND (reference sequence).

The sample taken for sequencing was peripheral blood. The sequence came from a woman over 75 with acute or convalescent COVID-19. The V and J genes are TRBV19 and TRBJ2-1; 14 nucleotides align to TRBD2. This chain's CDR3 is CASGTSGGSYNEQFF. The CDR3 DNA reads as TGTGCCAGTGGGACTAGCGGGGGTTCCTACAATGAGCAGTTCTTC.